This T cell receptor beta chain was recorded in a study of Tregs in tolerant kidney transplant recipients (dated by TCRdb to about 2019). For the study in its entirety: Before combined kidney and bone marrow transplantation, this study identified donor-specific regulatory T cells using TCRbeta sequencing and then followed those same cells after transplant.

This clone was found a few times. The antigen it recognizes is unknown. No clone much larger than this one lies a single base away; base qualities are absent. Here is what the overall study found, with its caveats: PCR primers changed over time for some patients, so nucleotide-level comparison across those patients' samples was not possible. The study was limited by small patient numbers, and the findings need validation in larger populations and under other immunosuppression protocols. Biological reproducibility was not directly addressed, though technical replication error appeared minimal. Donor-specific Treg expansion exceeded global Treg expansion in tolerant patients, suggesting antigen-driven rather than nonspecific expansion. Expanding Tregs with activated donor B cells appeared to identify the most biologically relevant and donor-specific TCRbeta repertoire.

For TCRbeta CDR3 sequencing, genomic DNA from the sorted cells was extracted using the QIAGEN DNeasy Blood and Tissue Kit. High-throughput TCRbeta CDR3 sequencing, including PCR amplification with bias correction and internal controls, was performed commercially through immunoSEQ. On the authors' methods: Unique productive TCRbeta sequences were defined by CDR3 nucleotide sequence when primers matched and otherwise by CDR3 amino acid sequence together with Vbeta and Jbeta genes. To correct sorting error, sequences shared between sorted populations at a frequency ratio of 2:1 or less were removed; the rest were assigned to the higher population. A sequence was defined as donor-reactive if the sequence was expanded at least 5-fold in CFSE-low cells compared with unstimulated cells and had a frequency of at least 0.01% in CFSE-low cells. Repertoire divergence was quantified by Jensen-Shannon divergence using the top 100 TCRbeta sequences ranked by frequency. When a sample had multiple sequencing runs, each run was corrected for sorting error separately and the runs were then pooled. TCRdb took this table from immuneACCESS and kept in-frame rearrangements with V and J called. Such tables lack part of the clones; where checked against another copy, unresolved V genes explain under half of the gap, and the rest is unexplained. For V, J and clone size, that table is used; D and trimming come from the DNA. For this sample there are tens of thousands of clones; over 75% appear just once. The top ten constitute roughly 1.4% of the sample.

The transplants used related donors along with nonmyeloablative bone marrow transplantation, and in the human trials mixed chimerism was transient. Unstimulated Tregs (CD4+CD25+CD127-), CD4+ non-Tregs (CD4+CD25-), CD4 and CD8 cells were FACS-sorted from thawed PBMCs. The patients were 4 recipients of combined kidney and bone marrow transplants from the ITN036ST trial, and samples were available only for these trial subjects. Healthy control blood was processed to PBMCs with a Ficoll density gradient and then cryopreserved, whereas patient PBMCs were collected both before and after transplant. The germline V gene (reference sequence) supplies CDR1 MNHEY and CDR2 SMNVEV. Inclusive of the bounding cysteine and phenylalanine, the CDR3 is 17 residues long. Of all the DNA, just the CDR3 is kept, 51 bases in frame from base 1. Trimming accounts for 5 bases at V and 2 bases at J, while the number of junction bases matched to no gene is 5.

Here the sequenced sample was CD4+ T cells from blood (PBMCs), taken 24 months after the transplant. The receptor comes from a human patient who received a combined kidney and bone marrow transplant. Where a transplant has occurred, the graft donor may have supplied some of the T cells. The chain couples TRBV27 to TRBJ2-2; 13 junctional bases match TRBD2. CDR3 protein: CASSKRLAGGNTGELFF. The sequenced DNA: TGTGCCAGCAGTAAAAGACTAGCGGGGGGAAACACCGGGGAGCTGTTTTTT.